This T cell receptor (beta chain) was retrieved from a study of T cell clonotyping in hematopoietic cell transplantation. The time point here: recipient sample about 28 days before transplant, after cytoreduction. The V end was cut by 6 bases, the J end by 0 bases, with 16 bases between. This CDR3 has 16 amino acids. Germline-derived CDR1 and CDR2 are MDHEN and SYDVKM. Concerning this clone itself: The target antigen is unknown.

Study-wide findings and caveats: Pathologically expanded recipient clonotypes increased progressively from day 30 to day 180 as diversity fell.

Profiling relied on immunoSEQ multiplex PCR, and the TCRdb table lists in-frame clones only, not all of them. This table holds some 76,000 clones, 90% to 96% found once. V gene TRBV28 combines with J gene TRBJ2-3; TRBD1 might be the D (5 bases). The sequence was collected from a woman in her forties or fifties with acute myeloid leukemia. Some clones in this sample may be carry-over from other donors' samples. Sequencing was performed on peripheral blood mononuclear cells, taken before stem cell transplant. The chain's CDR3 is CASRSFRAYSTDTQYF. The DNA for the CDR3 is TGTGCCAGCAGATCCTTCAGGGCCTATAGCACAGATACGCAGTATTTT.